These T cell receptor beta chains were read from a single sample in a study of immune evolution from preneoplasia to lung adenocarcinoma. Repertoires were generated with immunoSEQ multiplex PCR, while TCRdb's copy carries only in-frame clones and drops some. Of about 5,400 clones listed, approximately 80% are singletons. Specimen: FFPE adjacent normal lung tissue. These receptors were obtained from a person aged 70 to 85 with lung adenocarcinoma. CDR3s leave out the opening cysteine and the closing phenylalanine or tryptophan.

j_call: TRBJ2-7
v_call: TRBV7-2
cdr3_aa: ASSLGGGLSSYEQY

j_call: TRBJ2-1
v_call: TRBV15
cdr3_aa: ATRLPDVRTSGDYNEQF

j_call: TRBJ1-6
v_call: TRBV30
cdr3_aa: AWSGGSSPLH

j_call: TRBJ2-7
v_call: TRBV11-2
cdr3_aa: ASSPRTEEQY

j_call: TRBJ2-2
v_call: TRBV27
cdr3_aa: ASFSTGELF

j_call: TRBJ2-1
v_call: TRBV9
cdr3_aa: ASSFSGGVNNEQF

j_call: TRBJ2-1
v_call: TRBV6-1
cdr3_aa: ASSPGTGIL

j_call: TRBJ1-1
v_call: TRBV19
cdr3_aa: ASSISLGQVNTEAF

j_call: TRBJ2-7
v_call: TRBV18
cdr3_aa: ASSAGDRGFYEQY

j_call: TRBJ2-1
v_call: TRBV6-5
cdr3_aa: ASSPRGPNNEQF

j_call: TRBJ2-2
v_call: TRBV30
cdr3_aa: AWIRQGTGELF

j_call: TRBJ2-5
v_call: TRBV7-3
cdr3_aa: ASSLHLQETQY

j_call: TRBJ2-7
v_call: TRBV27
cdr3_aa: ASSLAGYEQY

j_call: TRBJ2-7
v_call: TRBV30
cdr3_aa: AWSLLRQQGALYEQY

j_call: TRBJ1-1
v_call: TRBV25-1
cdr3_aa: ASSEGITEAF

j_call: TRBJ2-1
v_call: TRBV5-5
cdr3_aa: ASSFTLWVGNEQF

j_call: TRBJ2-1
v_call: TRBV27
cdr3_aa: ASSTIGEQF

j_call: TRBJ2-1
v_call: TRBV11-2
cdr3_aa: ASSRGGLAVYNEQF

j_call: TRBJ2-3
v_call: TRBV11-2
cdr3_aa: ASSSPLPADTQY

j_call: TRBJ1-1
v_call: TRBV5-6
cdr3_aa: ASSLGTYEAF

j_call: TRBJ1-2
v_call: TRBV28
cdr3_aa: ASSFGQGLYGYT

j_call: TRBJ1-1
v_call: TRBV30
cdr3_aa: ACGGRGVSTEAF

j_call: TRBJ2-5
v_call: TRBV11-1
cdr3_aa: ASSLALGAGETQY

j_call: TRBJ2-7
v_call: TRBV19
cdr3_aa: ASSWGPSYEQY

j_call: TRBJ2-2
v_call: TRBV10-1
cdr3_aa: ASSESTGDYTGELF

j_call: TRBJ2-7
v_call: TRBV5-3
cdr3_aa: ARSGLAGGPYEQY

j_call: TRBJ2-1
v_call: TRBV7-8
cdr3_aa: ASSLAGGGAYNEQF

j_call: TRBJ2-1
v_call: TRBV11-3
cdr3_aa: ASSPDRVDEQF

j_call: TRBJ2-1
v_call: TRBV15
cdr3_aa: ATSRDYSVGQF

j_call: TRBJ2-2
v_call: TRBV2
cdr3_aa: ASNPLAGDTGELF

j_call: TRBJ1-5
v_call: TRBV30
cdr3_aa: AWKRDDNQPQH

j_call: TRBJ2-7
v_call: TRBV7-9
cdr3_aa: ASSPRAGSYEQY

j_call: TRBJ2-1
v_call: TRBV4-1
cdr3_aa: ASSQDRTSGLYNEQF

j_call: TRBJ1-3
v_call: TRBV11-2
cdr3_aa: ASSLGNTIY

j_call: TRBJ2-2
v_call: TRBV7-6
cdr3_aa: ASSLDRGELF

j_call: TRBJ1-2
v_call: TRBV25-1
cdr3_aa: ASSPGTNYGYT

j_call: TRBJ1-5
v_call: TRBV5-5
cdr3_aa: ASSSSTGAWEPQH

j_call: TRBJ2-6
v_call: TRBV28
cdr3_aa: ASKYQTGSSAGANVLT